The 22 T cell receptor beta chains below were found in one sample sequenced in a study of identical twins. MiXCR, applied by TCRdb to the 5' RACE reads, yields one record per CDR3 protein. The sample lists roughly 350,000 distinct CDR3 sequences; around an eighth were seen once. These data were also reused for a study on yellow fever vaccine responses in identical twins.

Sequencing used CD8+ T cells sorted from blood. These receptor sequences come from a woman between 18 and 30 years old in good health.

This clonotype was detected a few times. The rearrangement links TRBV2 to TRBJ2-3; D is perhaps TRBD1 or TRBD2 (6 bases each). V lost 3 bases and J lost 1, with 17 bases in between. Germline loops: CDR1 SNHLY, CDR2 FYNNEI. The CDR3 runs 17 residues. CDR3 sequence: CASSERGASYGTDTQYF. CDR3 sequence (DNA): TGTGCCAGCAGTGAGAGGGGGGCTAGCTATGGCACAGATACGCAGTATTTT.

The gene calls are TRBV19 and TRBJ2-1; D may be TRBD2 (5 bases). The CDR3 is 14 residues long. Germline lookup yields CDR1 LNHDA and CDR2 SQIVND (reference sequence). V was shortened by 4 bases and J by 2 bases, with 9 bases between the two germline ends. The CDR3 bases are TGTGCCAGTAGTAGCGGGCCGACCTACAATGAGCAGTTCTTC. It encodes CASSSGPTYNEQFF.

This clonotype was counted a few times. The V and J genes are TRBV29-1 and TRBJ2-1; tentatively, D is TRBD2 (7 bases). CDR3 length: 14 amino acids. Trimming took off 2 bases at V and 7 bases at J, with 15 bases between the two ends. Germline V CDR1 and CDR2: SQVTM, ANQGSEA. The CDR3 bases are TGCAGCGTTGAAAGGGGGGGCCTGGGGAATGAGCAGTTCTTC. This sequence encodes CSVERGGLGNEQFF.

The chain carries TRBV3-1 and TRBJ2-1; perhaps TRBD1 as D (6 bases). Trimming took 0 bases from V and 8 from J, leaving 20 bases between them. The CDR3 contains 17 residues. Germline values: CDR1 LGHDT, CDR2 YNNKEL (reference sequence). The CDR3 bases are TGTGCCAGCAGCCAAGATCGTGGGGGCCAGGATCGCGATGAGCAGTTCTTC. The encoded protein is CASSQDRGGQDRDEQFF.

V and J are TRBV3-1 and TRBJ2-5; the match to TRBD1 covers 8 bases. This CDR3 is 17 amino acids long. Germline values: CDR1 LGHDT, CDR2 YNNKEL (reference sequence). Trimming at V came to 11 bases and at J to 4 bases, leaving 21 bases not matched to a gene. DNA for the CDR3: TGTGCCTCCTCCACGCAGGGCTCTTGGACAGGGCGAGAGACCCAGTACTTC. Its protein product is CASSTQGSWTGRETQYF.

The chain employs TRBV12-3 or TRBV12-4 and TRBJ1-2, with D hard to call. V was cut by 3 bases and J by 5 bases, with 10 bases left in between. The CDR3 runs 13 residues. The CDR3 loop reads CASSLTKAYGYTF. CDR3 coding DNA: TGTGCCAGCAGTTTGACGAAAGCTTATGGCTACACCTTC.

This clonotype appeared a few times. The V and J genes are TRBV25-1 and TRBJ1-5, with no clear D. V lost 9 bases, J lost 7 bases, and 7 bases lay in between. In germline, CDR1 is MGHDK, CDR2 SYGVNS. CDR3 size: 10 residues. The CDR3, as DNA: TGTGCCAGGAAAGGACAGCCCCAGCATTTT. It specifies CARKGQPQHF. The full variable domain, rest sourced from reference TRBV25-1 and TRBJ1-5, is EADIYQTPRYLVIGTGKKITLECSQTMGHDKMYWYQQDPGMELHLIHYSYGVNSTEKGDLSSESTVSRIRTEHFPLTLESARPSHTSQYLCARKGQPQHFGDGTRLSIL.

This clonotype was recorded many times. This chain links TRBV5-1 with TRBJ2-1; TRBD2 matches 9 bases. This CDR3 spans 14 amino acids. Germline CDR1 SGHRS, CDR2 YFSETQ. J lost 7 bases, V lost 6 bases, and 8 bases had no gene match. The CDR3 nucleotides are TGCGCCAGCATTAGCGGGAGCGAACCTAATGAGCAGTTCTTC. Its translation is CASISGSEPNEQFF.

The V gene is TRBV20-1, the J gene TRBJ2-2, with D possibly matching TRBD2 (6 bases). Germline V gene sequence: CDR1 DFQATT, CDR2 SNEGSKA (reference sequence). V lost 6 bases to trimming and J lost 2 bases, with 16 bases between them. The CDR3 runs 15 residues. CDR3 region: CSAMTRGVNTGELFF. CDR3 nucleotides: TGCAGTGCCATGACTAGAGGGGTAAACACCGGGGAGCTGTTTTTT.

The chain joins TRBV20-1 to TRBJ1-2, with unresolved D. V lost 1 base and J 6 bases, leaving 6 bases between the germline ends. Germline V CDR1 and CDR2: DFQATT, SNEGSKA (reference sequence). The CDR3 consists of 11 residues. CDR3 region: CSARVGHGYTF. The CDR3 region has the DNA TGCAGTGCTAGAGTTGGACATGGCTACACCTTC.

V usage is TRBV20-1 and J usage is TRBJ2-3, with TRBD1 identical over 9 bases. Germline CDR1 is DFQATT and CDR2 is SNEGSKA (reference sequence). The trim removed 4 bases at V and 6 bases at J, leaving 8 bases unmatched. The CDR3 has 14 amino acids. The CDR3: CSAMDGQGHDTQYF. For the CDR3, the DNA is TGCAGTGCTATGGATGGACAGGGGCACGATACGCAGTATTTT.

The chain joins TRBV20-1 to TRBJ2-2; 8 bases align to TRBD1. Per germline, CDR1 DFQATT and CDR2 SNEGSKA (reference sequence). The CDR3 runs to 14 residues. Unmatched junction bases numbered 7, after V lost 0 bases and J lost 10 bases. CDR3 in DNA: TGCAGTGCTAGAGATCAGGACAGGGAGGAGGAGCTGTTTTTT. The encoded protein is CSARDQDREEELFF.

This clonotype was detected many times. The chain carries TRBV20-1 and TRBJ2-7, with 8 bases fitting TRBD1. Germline CDR1 DFQATT, CDR2 SNEGSKA (reference sequence). The CDR3 is made up of 13 amino acids. In DNA, the CDR3 is TGCAGCGCCGGCCGGACAGGGCACTACGAGCAGTACGTC. Translated: CSAGRTGHYEQYV.

The chain joins TRBV2 to TRBJ1-1; D is ambiguous. The V gene's germline CDR1 is SNHLY and CDR2 FYNNEI. Trimming removed 2 bases from V and 2 bases from J, with 9 bases in between. There are 14 residues in the CDR3. DNA for the CDR3: TGTGCCAGCAGTGAACTCCCAACTAACACTGAAGCTTTCTTT. The encoded protein is CASSELPTNTEAFF.

This clonotype has a single count. This chain links TRBV7-9 with TRBJ2-7; possible D gene TRBD2, 6 bases. This CDR3 region has 13 residues. The ends were cut back, 10 bases at V and 6 bases at J, with 19 bases in the middle. The germline gives CDR1 SEHNR, CDR2 FQNEAQ (reference sequence). This CDR3 reads CAIFRDSQVEQYF. The CDR3 nucleotides are TGTGCCATCTTCCGGGACTCTCAGGTCGAGCAGTACTTC.

In DNA form, the CDR3 reads TGTGCCAGCAGCTTGCAGACTTCCTTTCCCCCTGGGGCCAACGTCCTGACTTTC. Translating it yields CASSLQTSFPPGANVLTF. The rearrangement links TRBV6-1 to TRBJ2-6; no firm D call. Germline assignment: CDR1 MNHNS and CDR2 SASEGT. This CDR3 contains 18 residues. The V end lost 6 bases, the J end lost 2 bases, and 20 bases lay between the germline ends.

The table lists this clonotype with a few counts. The rearrangement joins TRBV5-6 to TRBJ2-5; no firm D call. The CDR3 has 11 residues. Germline V CDR1 and CDR2: SGHDT, YYEEEE. V was pared by 4 bases and J by 5 bases, with 6 bases between. The CDR3 sequence is CASSGPETQYF. The CDR3 DNA follows: TGTGCCAGCAGCGGGCCTGAGACCCAGTACTTC.

In this sample, this clonotype turned up a few times. The chain has TRBV4-1 and TRBJ2-7; 8 bases are a match to TRBD2. CDR3 length equals 15 residues. Germline lookup yields CDR1 MGHRA and CDR2 YSYEKL. Trimming at V came to 1 base and at J to 4 bases, leaving 6 bases not matched to a gene. The CDR3, as DNA: TGCGCCAGCAGCCAAGGTGCGACTAGCGCTTACGAGCAGTACTTC. Protein product: CASSQGATSAYEQYF.

This clonotype was picked up a small number of times. V usage is TRBV7-9 and J usage is TRBJ1-5; D uncertain. CDR1 is SEHNR, CDR2 FQNEAQ, per germline (reference sequence). Deletions cut 3 bases from V and 4 bases from J, with 7 bases between. The CDR3 consists of 13 residues. CDR3 region: CASSLSQNQPQHF. CDR3 in DNA: TGTGCCAGCAGCTTGTCCCAAAATCAGCCCCAGCATTTT.

The chain joins TRBV6-1 to TRBJ2-3; 9 bases map to TRBD2. This CDR3 is 15 amino acids long. V dropped 6 bases and J dropped 3; count of bases not matched to a gene: 7. Germline CDR1 and CDR2: MNHNS and SASEGT. The CDR3 region is CASRAVLAGTDTQYF. The CDR3 DNA reads TGTGCCAGCAGGGCCGTTCTAGCGGGGACAGATACGCAGTATTTT.

This clonotype was counted between two and nine times. The gene calls are TRBV15 and TRBJ2-5; D is undetermined. This CDR3 is 16 amino acids long. Trimming shortened V by 0 bases and J by 5 bases, and 16 bases separated the two germline ends. The germline V gene has CDR1 LNHNV and CDR2 YYDKDF (reference sequence). CDR3 bases: TGTGCCACCAGCAGAGATCGAGGACCCCGGTTGGAGACCCAGTACTTC. It specifies CATSRDRGPRLETQYF.

This clonotype was picked up a small number of times. This CDR3 is CASSPYRRNTGELFF. In nucleotides, the CDR3 is TGTGCCAGCAGTCCGTACCGGAGGAACACCGGGGAGCTGTTTTTT. The rearrangement uses TRBV12-3 or TRBV12-4 and TRBJ2-2, with D hard to call. V lost 5 bases and J lost 1, with 11 bases in between. This CDR3 comprises 15 residues.